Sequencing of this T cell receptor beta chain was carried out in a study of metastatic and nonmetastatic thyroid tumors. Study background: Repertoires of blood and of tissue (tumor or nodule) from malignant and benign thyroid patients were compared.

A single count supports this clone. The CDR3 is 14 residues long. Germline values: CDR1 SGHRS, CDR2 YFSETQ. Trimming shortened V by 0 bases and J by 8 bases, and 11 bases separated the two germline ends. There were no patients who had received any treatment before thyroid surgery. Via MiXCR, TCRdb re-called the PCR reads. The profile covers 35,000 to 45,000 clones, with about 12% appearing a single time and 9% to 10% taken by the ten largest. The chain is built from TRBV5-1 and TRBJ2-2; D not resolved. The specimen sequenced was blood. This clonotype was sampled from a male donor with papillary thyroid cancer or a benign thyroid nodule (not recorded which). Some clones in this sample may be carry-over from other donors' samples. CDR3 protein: CASSLGQLEGELFF. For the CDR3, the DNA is TGCGCCAGCAGCTTGGGGCAGCTCGAAGGGGAGCTGTTTTTT.